This T cell receptor (beta chain) was sequenced during a study of shared clonotypes between healthy human individuals. Whole-study context: Each donor's CD8 memory used one plate, CD8 naive two, each CD4 subset three. General study results and limits: The sharing of roughly 5% of naive CD4 clonotypes was seen across several donors. Generation of non-shared clonotypes was less probable than generation of clonotypes shared by all four donors.

Donors included only healthy HIV-negative adults lacking recent acute infections or vaccinations. Profiled with immunoSEQ multiplex PCR; TCRdb holds only in-frame clones, not every one. This table has 900,000 to 1,200,000 clones, roughly 74% appearing once. Concerning this clone itself: The antigen is not known.

The sequencing input was memory CD4+ T cells from PBMCs. Subset noted: CD45RA-negative fraction. This TCR was sampled from a man in his late teens or twenties in good health. Some clones in this sample may be carry-over from other donors' samples.

CDR3 residues: CAWSVRGKYEQYF. The CDR3 coding sequence is TGTGCCTGGAGTGTAAGGGGGAAATACGAGCAGTACTTC. The chain joins TRBV30 to TRBJ2-7; D perhaps matches TRBD1 (6 bases). CDR1 and CDR2 (germline): GTSNPN, SVGIG (reference sequence). V dropped 0 bases and J dropped 4 bases, with 10 bases sitting between them. This CDR3 has 13 residues.